The entry below gives a single TCR beta chain sequence along with its context. Its specificity is not known. Using immunoSEQ multiplex PCR, the repertoire was profiled, and TCRdb retains in-frame clones only, with some absent. This repertoire shows tens of thousands of clones, roughly nine tenths found once; its top ten account for approximately 0.56%. These data are taken from a study of graft-versus-host responses after intestinal transplantation. Study outcomes and limitations: Early after transplant, HvG clones declined as circulating GvH clones peaked.

The CDR3 covers 14 residues. Germline V gene data show CDR1 as SQVTM and CDR2 as ANQGSEA. V dropped 7 bases and J dropped 7; count of bases not matched to a gene: 8. The sequenced sample was unstimulated CD4+ T cells sorted from spleen or lymph node cells, obtained before transplant. The J gene is TRBJ2-1, the V gene TRBV29-1, with 12 bases identical to TRBD2. This TCR derives from a human donor who was the organ donor for an intestinal transplant. Written as DNA, the CDR3 is TGCAGCGAGAGACTAGCGGGAGACGTAAATGAGCAGTTCTTC. The encoded protein is CSERLAGDVNEQFF.